One and the same sample provided the 13 T cell receptor beta chains below, sequenced in a study of tumor-infiltrating lymphocytes in oesophageal squamous cell carcinoma listed by TCRdb under 2016. Libraries came from PCR. The sequencer was an Illumina HiSeq 2000. TCRdb itself trimmed the public reads at Q25 with fastp, ran MiXCR and retained productive beta chains. Identical CDR3 proteins give one entry, which carries the most common genes and DNA. For this sample there are fewer than 25,000 distinct CDR3 sequences; roughly 40% appear just once. The leading ten clones occupy roughly 36% of the sample. Sequencing was done on a sample of esophageal tumor tissue. These receptors all stem from a male donor with esophageal squamous cell carcinoma.

This clonotype was found many times. The V call is TRBV5-5, the J call TRBJ1-1; 7 bases fit TRBD1. Germline CDR1 and CDR2: SGHKS and YYEKEE (reference sequence). This CDR3 contains 14 residues. J lost 5 bases, V lost 0 bases, and 4 bases had no gene match. The CDR3: CASSLETGWTEAFF. For the CDR3, the DNA is TGTGCCAGCAGCTTGGAGACAGGGTGGACTGAAGCTTTCTTT.

This clonotype was seen at least ten times. This CDR3 reads CASSQERLAGRIGTYNEQFF. The CDR3 DNA follows: TGTGCCAGCAGCCAAGAGCGGCTAGCGGGAAGAATAGGAACCTACAATGAGCAGTTCTTC. The chain joins TRBV4-2 to TRBJ2-1; 9 bases align to TRBD2. This CDR3 comprises 20 residues. Germline CDR1 and CDR2: LGHNA and YNFKEQ. The V segment lost 0 bases and the J segment 2 bases; nucleotides outside the gene matches: 14.

In this sample, this clonotype turned up many times. The rearrangement links TRBV6-1 to TRBJ2-3, with D uncertain. V was shortened by 11 bases and J by 10 bases, with 22 bases between the two germline ends. From germline, CDR1 is MNHNS and CDR2 SASEGT. This CDR3 has 13 residues. The CDR3 reads CAGQRATKCAQYF. CDR3 coding DNA: TGTGCCGGTCAAAGGGCCACCAAGTGTGCGCAGTATTTT.

This clonotype appeared a single time. The gene calls are TRBV7-6 and TRBJ2-6; D is undetermined. The V and J ends lost 1 base and 4 bases respectively, with 5 bases between them. Germline CDR1 is SGHVS and CDR2 is FNYEAQ. This CDR3 has 14 residues. The CDR3: CASSLGVGANVLTF. CDR3 DNA sequence: TGTGCCAGCAGCTTAGGAGTCGGGGCCAACGTCCTGACTTTC.

A few counts support this clonotype. The chain carries TRBV28 and TRBJ2-4; D may match TRBD1 or TRBD2 (5 bases each). The DNA end is a closer match to TRBJ2-7, so the J assignment may be wrong. Germline loops: CDR1 MDHEN, CDR2 SYDVKM. CDR3 length: 14 amino acids. The CDR3 loop reads CASSLGTTIYEQYF. CDR3 nucleotides: TGTGCCAGCAGTCTCGGGACCACTATCTACGAGCAGTACTTC.

The chain combines TRBV11-2 with TRBJ2-7; D unresolved. In germline, CDR1 is SGHAT, CDR2 FQNNGV. V dropped 5 bases and J dropped 3 bases, with 8 bases sitting between them. There are 12 residues in the CDR3. The CDR3 protein is CASSPRIYEQYF. In nucleotides, the CDR3 is TGTGCCAGCAGCCCCCGGATCTACGAGCAGTACTTC.

A few counts support this clonotype. The chain uses TRBV7-2 and TRBJ1-2; 8 nucleotides align to TRBD1. Unmatched junction bases numbered 9, after V lost 4 bases and J lost 8 bases. The CDR3 is 14 residues long. CDR1 SGHTA and CDR2 FQGNSA come from the germline V gene. In nucleotides, the CDR3 is TGTGCCAGCAGCTCCGACAGGGGACCCTACGGCTACACCTTC. This codes for CASSSDRGPYGYTF.

J is TRBJ2-1 and V is TRBV6-6; D is possibly TRBD1 (7 bases). The V gene's germline CDR1 is MNHNY and CDR2 SVGAGI (reference sequence). V was pared by 0 bases and J by 7 bases, with 16 bases between. The CDR3 contains 16 residues. In DNA, the CDR3 is TGTGCCAGCAGTTACTCCTTCGCCCCAGGGGGGAATGAGCAGTTCTTC. It yields the protein CASSYSFAPGGNEQFF.

This clonotype was detected ten times or more. Here the CDR3 reads CASSPMGAPTNEKLFF. The CDR3 DNA reads as TGTGCCAGCAGTCCGATGGGGGCTCCAACTAATGAAAAACTGTTTTTT. This sequence joins TRBV28 and TRBJ1-4, with a weak D call TRBD1 (6 bases). The CDR3 covers 16 residues. Germline V gene sequence: CDR1 MDHEN, CDR2 SYDVKM. V lost 5 bases and J lost 0, with 13 bases in between.

At least ten counts were recorded for this clonotype. V gene TRBV2 combines with J gene TRBJ2-1; D call uncertain. The end of the DNA is better explained by TRBJ2-7, so the J call may be wrong. Germline assignment: CDR1 SNHLY and CDR2 FYNNEI. CDR3 length: 12 residues. CDR3 in DNA: TGTGCCAGCAGACCCGACACGCTCGAGCAGTACTTC. It codes for CASRPDTLEQYF.

This clonotype showed up just a few times. The chain couples TRBV20-1 to TRBJ2-4, with 8 bases matching TRBD2. This CDR3 is 15 amino acids long. J was trimmed by 13 bases and V by 3 bases; bases with no gene match: 17. Germline assignment: CDR1 DFQATT and CDR2 SNEGSKA (reference sequence). Here the CDR3 DNA reads TGCAGTGCTAGTTGGCGGGAGGACTCCTACAATGAGCAGTACTTC. Protein: CSASWREDSYNEQYF.

In its sample, this clonotype was seen many times. The genes are TRBV28 and TRBJ1-1; D is uncertain. The CDR3 has 12 amino acids. Germline V gives CDR1 MDHEN, CDR2 SYDVKM. V lost 2 bases, J lost 3 bases, and 4 bases lay in between. DNA for the CDR3: TGTGCCAGCAGTTTACAGGACACTGAAGCTTTCTTT. Residues: CASSLQDTEAFF.

In its sample, this clonotype was seen many times. The chain carries TRBV6-2 or TRBV6-3 and TRBJ2-7; D is uncertain. Germline V gives CDR1 MNHEY, CDR2 SVGEGT. This CDR3 contains 13 residues. V lost 6 bases, J lost 6 bases, and 15 bases lay in between. The CDR3 coding sequence is TGTGCCAGCAGACCTCCCCACCTGAGCGAGCAGTACTTC. Translation gives CASRPPHLSEQYF.